The rows below give T cell receptor beta chains drawn from one sample of a study of blood T cell repertoires in COVID-19. The data were produced by immunoSEQ multiplex PCR, yet TCRdb's version contains in-frame clones alone and is incomplete. The sample holds about 230,000 clones, more than 70% seen once. Sequences were obtained from PBMCs or T cells enriched from blood (not recorded which). The source is a woman between 40 and 50 years old with acute COVID-19. CDR3s include the opening cysteine and the closing phenylalanine or tryptophan. The D gene is left open where the match is weak. Some rows mark clone size as missing; the rest say once, few, many or name a class of expanded clone.

abundance	d_gene	j_gene	v_gene	CDR3aa	CDR3nt
-	-	TRBJ1-6	TRBV18	CASSPQAFSRVGPYNSPLHF	TGTGCCAGCTCACCACAGGCCTTCTCGAGGGTGGGCCCCTATAATTCACCCCTCCACTTT
-	-	TRBJ1-2	TRBV11-2	CASSSFLTASNYGYTF	TGTGCCAGCAGCTCTTTCCTCACAGCCTCTAACTATGGCTACACCTTC
-	TRBD1	TRBJ1-1	TRBV30	CAWSVEDREKF	TGTGCCTGGAGTGTTGAGGACAGGGAGAAATTT
-	TRBD1	TRBJ1-3	TRBV7-6	CASSLGGTAAATIYF	TGTGCCAGCAGCTTAGGTGGGACAGCCGCGGCCACCATATATTTT
-	-	TRBJ1-3	TRBV25-1	CASSEAVSGNTIYF	TGTGCCAGCAGTGAAGCGGTATCTGGAAACACCATATATTTT
once	TRBD1	TRBJ2-5	TRBV9	CASSMDRGQTRGTQYF	TGTGCCAGCAGCATGGACAGGGGGCAAACCAGGGGGACCCAGTACTTC
-	-	TRBJ1-2	TRBV3-1/TRBV3-2	CASSLGAQDDGYTF	TGTGCCAGCAGCCTGGGGGCACAGGATGACGGCTACACCTTC
-	TRBD1	TRBJ2-7	TRBV2	CASISGTGFYEQYF	TGTGCCAGCATAAGCGGGACAGGGTTTTACGAGCAGTACTTC
-	TRBD2	TRBJ2-5	TRBV4-3	CASSQRGGETQYF	TGCGCCAGCAGCCAAAGGGGAGGGGAGACCCAGTACTTC
-	-	TRBJ1-2	TRBV4-3	CASSQLDSGEYTF	TGCGCCAGCAGCCAGTTGGACTCGGGAGAGTACACCTTC
-	TRBD2	TRBJ2-1	TRBV18	CASSPSQTSGGNEQFF	TGTGCCAGCTCACCTTCTCAGACTAGCGGGGGTAATGAGCAGTTCTTC
few	TRBD1	TRBJ2-1	TRBV7-8	CASTWGTGVKNEQFF	TGTGCCAGCACCTGGGGGACAGGGGTTAAAAATGAGCAGTTCTTC
-	TRBD1	TRBJ1-6	TRBV25-1	CASSEGDRGAYNSPLHF	TGTGCCAGCAGTGAAGGGGACAGGGGGGCCTATAATTCACCCCTCCACTTT
-	-	TRBJ1-4	TRBV27	CASSPGWVGEKLFF	TGTGCCAGCAGCCCGGGTTGGGTTGGAGAAAAACTGTTTTTT
-	TRBD2	TRBJ2-5	TRBV7-2	CASSENLGRYQETQYF	TGTGCCAGCAGCGAAAATCTCGGGAGGTACCAAGAGACCCAGTACTTC
-	TRBD1	TRBJ2-2	TRBV24-1	CATSQAGTGNTGELFF	TGTGCCACCAGTCAAGCCGGGACAGGAAACACCGGGGAGCTGTTTTTT
-	-	TRBJ2-1	TRBV29-1	CSVVGRGNEQFF	TGCAGCGTCGTCGGCCGGGGGAATGAGCAGTTCTTC
-	-	TRBJ2-5	TRBV11-2	CASSSRRETQYF	TGTGCCAGCAGCTCTAGACGAGAGACCCAGTACTTC
-	TRBD1	TRBJ1-1	TRBV3-1/TRBV3-2	CASSDRGENTEAFF	TGTGCCAGCAGTGACAGGGGTGAGAACACTGAAGCTTTCTTT
-	-	TRBJ1-1	TRBV9	CASSVEQGDTEAFF	TGTGCCAGCAGCGTAGAACAGGGTGACACTGAAGCTTTCTTT
-	-	TRBJ2-7	TRBV25-1	CASSEFGSNYEQYF	TGTGCCAGCAGTGAATTCGGGAGCAACTACGAGCAGTACTTC
-	TRBD1	TRBJ1-1	TRBV6-5	CASRGGDRGSEAFF	TGTGCCAGCAGGGGTGGGGACAGGGGTTCTGAAGCTTTCTTT
once	-	TRBJ1-6	TRBV2	CASSGATGYNSPLHF	TGTGCCAGCAGTGGAGCGACAGGATATAATTCACCCCTCCACTTT
-	-	TRBJ2-1	TRBV7-9	CASSFAVRDSYNEQFF	TGTGCCAGCAGCTTCGCAGTCCGGGACTCCTACAATGAGCAGTTCTTC
-	-	TRBJ2-7	TRBV10-3	CAITAEDNTYEQYF	TGTGCCATCACCGCCGAAGACAACACCTACGAGCAGTACTTC
-	-	TRBJ1-3	TRBV5-1	CASSLGARGSGNTIYF	TGCGCCAGCAGCTTGGGGGCGCGGGGATCTGGAAACACCATATATTTT
-	-	TRBJ2-2	TRBV25-1	CASSERGGNTGELFF	TGTGCCAGCAGTGAGAGGGGAGGGAACACCGGGGAGCTGTTTTTT
-	-	TRBJ1-2	TRBV6-5	CASSTPQGMGYTF	TGTGCCAGCAGTACCCCCCAGGGGATGGGCTACACCTTC
-	-	TRBJ1-1	TRBV7-2	CASSLEVGRRANTEAFF	TGTGCCAGCAGCTTAGAGGTGGGTAGGAGGGCGAACACTGAAGCTTTCTTT
-	TRBD1	TRBJ1-2	TRBV6-5	CASSYRGTGLNYGYTF	TGTGCCAGCAGTTACAGAGGGACAGGGCTCAACTATGGCTACACCTTC
-	-	TRBJ2-3	TRBV7-9	CASSPGGDTQYF	TGTGCCAGCTCCCCCGGTGGAGATACGCAGTATTTT
few	-	TRBJ2-2	TRBV19	CASSITRTFNTGELFF	TGTGCCAGTAGTATCACCCGGACTTTCAACACCGGGGAGCTGTTTTTT
-	-	TRBJ1-6	TRBV5-1	CASSSDKSPLHF	TGCGCCAGCAGCTCGGACAAGTCACCCCTCCACTTT
-	-	TRBJ1-2	TRBV6-5	CASRDAGAGYTF	TGTGCCAGCAGGGATGCAGGGGCCGGCTACACCTTC
-	TRBD2	TRBJ2-2	TRBV5-1	CASSLRLAGRDGELFF	TGCGCCAGCAGCTTGAGGCTAGCGGGGCGTGACGGGGAGCTGTTTTTT
-	TRBD1	TRBJ1-6	TRBV5-1	CASGQGVNNSPLHF	TGCGCCAGCGGACAGGGAGTGAATAATTCACCCCTCCACTTT
-	TRBD1	TRBJ1-2	TRBV5-4	CASRDRTGAYEGYTF	TGTGCCAGCAGAGACCGGACAGGGGCTTATGAGGGCTACACCTTC
-	TRBD1	TRBJ1-4	TRBV5-1	CASSFSGQVNEKLFF	TGCGCCAGCAGCTTCTCGGGACAGGTTAATGAAAAACTGTTTTTT
-	TRBD2	TRBJ2-5	TRBV7-2	CASSLVTSLAGGTQYF	TGTGCCAGCAGCTTAGTAACGAGTCTAGCGGGGGGGACCCAGTACTTC
-	TRBD1	TRBJ2-3	TRBV27	CASSSQGGTDTQYF	TGTGCCAGCAGTTCACAGGGGGGCACAGATACGCAGTATTTT
once	-	TRBJ1-1	TRBV5-5	CASSLLSGHTEAFF	TGTGCCAGCAGCTTGCTGTCAGGGCACACTGAAGCTTTCTTT
-	-	TRBJ1-5	TRBV19	CASRKSHSTTYSNQPQHF	TGTGCCAGTAGGAAGAGCCATTCTACCACTTATAGCAATCAGCCCCAGCATTTT
-	TRBD1	TRBJ2-1	TRBV11-2	CASSSARTGGSRNEQFF	TGTGCCAGCAGCTCTGCTCGGACAGGGGGCTCTCGCAATGAGCAGTTCTTC
many	-	TRBJ2-5	TRBV12-5	CASGLKGEETQYF	TGTGCTAGTGGTTTAAAGGGGGAAGAGACCCAGTACTTC
-	-	TRBJ2-3	TRBV6-4	CASSRTWTDTQYF	TGTGCCAGCAGCCGGACTTGGACAGATACGCAGTATTTT
-	-	TRBJ1-1	TRBV7-2	CASSRDRNEAFF	TGTGCCAGCAGCAGAGACAGGAACGAAGCTTTCTTT
-	-	TRBJ1-4	TRBV30	CAWSSTVVAKLFF	TGTGCCTGGAGCTCGACAGTCGTGGCGAAACTGTTTTTT
-	TRBD1	TRBJ1-6	TRBV11-2	CASSLGHRGDFPLHF	TGTGCCAGCAGCTTAGGTCACAGGGGTGATTTTCCCCTCCACTTT
-	TRBD1	TRBJ2-7	TRBV27	CASSQGQGAGEQYF	TGTGCCAGCAGCCAAGGACAGGGGGCGGGGGAGCAGTACTTC
-	-	TRBJ1-2	TRBV7-2	CASSLATGNYGYTF	TGTGCCAGCAGCTTAGCGACGGGTAACTATGGCTACACCTTC
-	-	TRBJ1-1	TRBV7-2	CASSLQGKTEAFF	TGTGCCAGCAGCTTACAGGGGAAGACTGAAGCTTTCTTT
-	TRBD2	TRBJ2-2	TRBV30	CAWRSGGTGELFF	TGTGCCTGGAGATCGGGGGGCACCGGGGAGCTGTTTTTT
-	TRBD1	TRBJ1-4	TRBV18	CASSPSRDSYEKLFF	TGTGCCAGCTCACCATCGCGGGACAGCTATGAAAAACTGTTTTTT
-	-	TRBJ1-4	TRBV29-1	CSVITGPEEKLFF	TGCAGCGTCATTACAGGGCCCGAAGAAAAACTGTTTTTT
-	-	TRBJ2-3	TRBV27	CASSSARDWRTDTQYF	TGTGCCAGCAGTTCGGCCCGGGACTGGCGTACAGATACGCAGTATTTT
once	TRBD1	TRBJ2-1	TRBV19	CASRPFGQGKYNEQFF	TGTGCCAGTAGACCGTTCGGACAGGGAAAGTACAATGAGCAGTTCTTC
-	-	TRBJ2-1	TRBV9	CASSGRWGGRSYNEQFF	TGTGCCAGCAGCGGACGATGGGGGGGCCGTTCCTACAATGAGCAGTTCTTC
-	TRBD1	TRBJ1-2	TRBV4-1	CASSRIGTDGYTF	TGCGCCAGCAGCCGAATCGGGACAGATGGCTACACCTTC
-	TRBD1	TRBJ1-5	TRBV29-1	CSVGAGGQGQPQHF	TGCAGCGTCGGGGCTGGGGGACAGGGTCAGCCCCAGCATTTT
-	-	TRBJ2-2	TRBV4-2	CASSQSGIGELFF	TGTGCCAGCAGCCAGTCAGGGATCGGGGAGCTGTTTTTT